The clone carrying this T cell receptor beta chain is classed as medium-sized (0.01 to 0.1%). Its matching antigen is unknown. These data originate in a study of T-cell reconstitution after alpha-beta-depleted transplantation in children. Regarding the study as a whole: Newly produced T cells mostly accounted for T-cell counts and diversity one year post-transplant. Certain patients had high TCRbeta diversity at day 60, and it came from recipient T cells and thymic progenitors that survived. Several hundred expanded graft clones reportedly gave rise to the alpha-beta T cells present about two months after transplant.

Trimming at V came to 6 bases and at J to 1 base, leaving 7 bases not matched to a gene. Per the germline V gene, CDR1 is LGHNT and CDR2 is FRNRAP. The CDR3 consists of 15 residues. A library of TCRbeta sequences, prepared with unique molecular identifiers, was generated. One entry per CDR3 protein results from TCRdb running MiXCR on the PCR reads. The top ten hold under 2% of the sample, which has approximately 4,600 distinct CDR3 sequences, 7.3% seen once. The TCR was taken from a boy in the first two years of life who had a stem cell transplant for SCID, so the T cells may come from the graft donor. The rearrangement joins TRBV12-5 to TRBJ2-7; 9 nucleotides line up with TRBD1. The sequenced sample was PBMCs, mostly from graft donor cells, obtained 60 days after TCRalphabeta/CD19-depleted stem cell transplant. CDR3 nucleotide sequence: TGTGCTAGTGGCCCGAGGGACAGGGTTTCCTACGAGCAGTACTTC. Protein sequence: CASGPRDRVSYEQYF.